The 10 T cell receptor beta chains presented below share a single source sample, sequenced in a study of T cell changes during pregnancy in multiple sclerosis. Profiling relied on immunoSEQ multiplex PCR, and the TCRdb table lists in-frame clones only, not all of them. This repertoire shows tens of thousands of clones, about 93% found once; its top ten account for about 0.4%. The sequencing here drew on CD4+ T cells from peripheral blood mononuclear cells, taken in the third trimester of pregnancy. The receptor set was obtained from a female donor in good health, enrolled as a control in a pregnancy study.

The chain links TRBV27 to TRBJ2-1; TRBD1 might be the D (5 bases). The length of the CDR3 is 16 residues. Germline V gene sequence: CDR1 MNHEY, CDR2 SMNVEV (reference sequence). The ends were cut back, 2 bases at V and 4 bases at J, with 15 bases in the middle. CDR3 region: CASSLTRAPQYNEQFF. As DNA, the CDR3 is TGTGCCAGCAGTTTAACCAGGGCCCCTCAATACAATGAGCAGTTCTTC.

The chain carries TRBV30 and TRBJ1-2, with 10 bases lining up with TRBD1. Trimming at V came to 1 base and at J to 8 bases, leaving 10 bases not matched to a gene. The CDR3 totals 15 residues. Looked up from germline, CDR1 is GTSNPN and CDR2 is SVGIG (reference sequence). CDR3 in DNA: TGTGCCTGGAGTGGCACGTTGGACAGGGGGAAAGGCTACACCTTC. Translated, it gives CAWSGTLDRGKGYTF. Together with reference TRBV30 and TRBJ1-2, the CDR3 gives the full variable domain: SQTIHQWPATLVQPVGSPLSLECTVEGTSNPNLYWYRQAAGRGLQLLFYSVGIGQISSEVPQNLSASRPQDRQFILSSKKLLLSDSGFYLCAWSGTLDRGKGYTFGSGTRLTVV.

The chain recombines TRBV5-6 with TRBJ1-2; 10 positions match TRBD1. The CDR3 consists of 17 residues. J lost 0 bases, V lost 3 bases, and 8 bases had no gene match. Germline CDR1 and CDR2: SGHDT and YYEEEE. The CDR3 DNA reads TGTGCCAGCAGCTCGCTCCGACAGGGGGCTACTAACTATGGCTACACCTTC. Translation: CASSSLRQGATNYGYTF.

The gene calls are TRBV11-3 and TRBJ1-5, with TRBD1 matching 7 bases. This CDR3 spans 17 amino acids. V shed 5 bases, J shed 5 bases, and the junction held 15 bases outside the gene matches. Germline V CDR1 and CDR2: SGHNT, YENEEA. In nucleotides, the CDR3 is TGTGCCAGCAGCCCCACACCAAGGACAGGAGGGGATCAGCCCCAGCATTTT. Amino acid sequence: CASSPTPRTGGDQPQHF.

This clone was recorded a few times. This chain uses TRBV30 with TRBJ1-2; D is possibly TRBD1 (5 bases). V lost 5 bases and J lost 8, with 12 bases in between. Germline V gene lookup returns CDR1 GTSNPN and CDR2 SVGIG (reference sequence). CDR3 length equals 11 residues. The CDR3 DNA is TGTGCCTGGGGGACTCCCGGGGGCTACACCTTC. Translation: CAWGTPGGYTF.

The rearrangement links TRBV7-2 to TRBJ2-3; 10 bases agree with TRBD2. This CDR3 has 16 residues. Germline loops: CDR1 SGHTA, CDR2 FQGNSA. Losses at the gene ends were 3 bases for V and 8 bases for J; bases not matched to a gene: 11. CDR3 sequence reads: CASSFRLAGVGGTQYF. The CDR3 bases are TGTGCCAGCAGCTTTCGGCTAGCGGGAGTTGGGGGTACGCAGTATTTT.

The chain has TRBV5-1 and TRBJ2-1; TRBD2 might be the D (6 bases). Between the trimmed V and J ends, which lost 0 bases and 6 bases, there was a span of 13 bases. Germline V gene sequence: CDR1 SGHRS, CDR2 YFSETQ. The CDR3 loop spans 15 amino acids. This CDR3 is CASSLEGLLVNEQFF. The DNA of the CDR3 is TGCGCCAGCAGCTTGGAGGGACTCCTTGTCAATGAGCAGTTCTTC.

Here the CDR3 DNA reads TGTGCCAGCAGCGTACAGGGAGCACCCCTCCACTTT. This codes for CASSVQGAPLHF. V gene TRBV7-3 combines with J gene TRBJ1-6; a possible D gene is TRBD1 (6 bases). CDR3 length: 12 residues. Germline values: CDR1 SGHTA, CDR2 FQGTGA. Trimming took 5 bases from V and 11 from J, leaving 10 bases between them.

This sequence joins TRBV18 and TRBJ2-3; 15 bases are shared with TRBD2. Germline loops: CDR1 KGHSH, CDR2 LQKENI. V lost 6 bases and J lost 2; bases outside the gene matches: 12. The length of the CDR3 is 19 residues. CDR3 sequence (DNA): TGTGCCAGCTCCCTCATGGGACTAGCGGGAGGCCCTTCCACAGATACGCAGTATTTT. Amino acid sequence: CASSLMGLAGGPSTDTQYF.

This rearrangement joins TRBV5-6 to TRBJ2-3, with a possible D match to TRBD2 (6 bases). The germline V and J ends were trimmed by 4 bases and 2 bases, with 14 bases remaining between them. Germline V gives CDR1 SGHDT, CDR2 YYEEEE. This CDR3 is 15 amino acids long. The CDR3: CASSDGGIPTDTQYF. CDR3 in DNA: TGTGCCAGCAGCGATGGGGGGATTCCCACAGATACGCAGTATTTT.